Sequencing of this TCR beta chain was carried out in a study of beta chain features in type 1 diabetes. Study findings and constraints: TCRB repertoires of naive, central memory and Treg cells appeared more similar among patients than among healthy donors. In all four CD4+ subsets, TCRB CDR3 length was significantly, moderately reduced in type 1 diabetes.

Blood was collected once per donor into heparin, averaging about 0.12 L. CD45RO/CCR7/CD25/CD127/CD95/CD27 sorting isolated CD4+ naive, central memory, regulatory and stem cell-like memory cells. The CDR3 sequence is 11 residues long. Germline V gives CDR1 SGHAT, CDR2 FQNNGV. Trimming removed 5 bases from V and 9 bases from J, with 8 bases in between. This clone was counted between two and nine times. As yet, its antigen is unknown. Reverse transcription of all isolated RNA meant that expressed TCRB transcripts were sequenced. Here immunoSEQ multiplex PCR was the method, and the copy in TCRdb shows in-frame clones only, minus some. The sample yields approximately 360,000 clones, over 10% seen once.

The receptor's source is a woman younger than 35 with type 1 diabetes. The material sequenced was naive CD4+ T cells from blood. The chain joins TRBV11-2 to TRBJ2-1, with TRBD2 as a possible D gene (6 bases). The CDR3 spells CASSPAGEQFF. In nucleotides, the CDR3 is TGTGCCAGCAGCCCAGCGGGTGAGCAGTTCTTC.